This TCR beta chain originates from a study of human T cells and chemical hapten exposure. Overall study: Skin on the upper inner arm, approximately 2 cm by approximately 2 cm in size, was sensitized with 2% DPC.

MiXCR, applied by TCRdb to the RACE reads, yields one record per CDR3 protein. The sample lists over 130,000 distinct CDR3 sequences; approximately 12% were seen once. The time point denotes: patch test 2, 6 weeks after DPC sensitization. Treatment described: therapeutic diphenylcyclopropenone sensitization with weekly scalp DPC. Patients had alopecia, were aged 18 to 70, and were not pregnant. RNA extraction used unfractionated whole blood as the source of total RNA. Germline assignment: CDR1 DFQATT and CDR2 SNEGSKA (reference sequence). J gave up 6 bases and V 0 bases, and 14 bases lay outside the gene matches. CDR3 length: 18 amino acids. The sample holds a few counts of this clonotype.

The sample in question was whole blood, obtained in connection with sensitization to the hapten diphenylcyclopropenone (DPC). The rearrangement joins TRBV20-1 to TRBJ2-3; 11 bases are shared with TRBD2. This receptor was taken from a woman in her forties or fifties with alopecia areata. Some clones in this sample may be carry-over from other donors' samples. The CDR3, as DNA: TGCAGTGCTAGAGAGCGGTTGGGCCTAGCGGGAGGTTCGGATACGCAGTATTTT. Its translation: CSARERLGLAGGSDTQYF.